One T cell receptor beta chain is described in this entry. The data derive from a study of shared clonotypes between healthy human individuals. The V gene lost 4 bases and the J gene lost 7 bases, with 11 bases spanning the gap. This CDR3 region has 13 residues. Germline V gene lookup returns CDR1 SGDLS and CDR2 YYNGEE. The input for sorted-subset replicate PCRs was about 0.2 ug DNA, around 27,000 T cell genomes. This table comes from immunoSEQ multiplex PCR, and its TCRdb copy is limited to in-frame clones, with some not included. The sample has 1,500,000 or so clones, approximately 98.5% seen once. Input material: naive CD4+ T cells sorted from blood. Subset defined: CD45RA+ positively selected. The sequence was obtained from a young man in good health. The chain carries TRBV9 and TRBJ2-2; D gene unclear. The CDR3 DNA reads TGTGCCAGCAGCCCCGAAAGCCACGGGGAGCTGTTTTTT. This translates into CASSPESHGELFF.